These 25 T cell receptor beta chains came from one sample sequenced in a study of PD-1 blockade in mismatch repair-deficient tumors. Generated by immunoSEQ multiplex PCR, the TCRdb table keeps only in-frame clones and is missing some. The sample yields about 120,000 clones, almost 90% seen once. Specimen: peripheral blood, collected roughly 67 weeks after starting pembrolizumab. The source of these receptors is an adult with mismatch repair-deficient cancer.

V is TRBV5-3 and J is TRBJ1-5, with a weak D call TRBD1 (6 bases). TRBV5-3 carries the ORF label, with uncertain function. V lost 0 bases and J 1 base, leaving 11 bases between the germline ends. This CDR3 has 16 residues. The CDR3 region has the DNA TGTGCCAGAAGCTTGGAGGGGGGGTTGAGCAATCAGCCCCAGCATTTT. It is translated as CARSLEGGLSNQPQHF.

The V and J genes are TRBV6-1 and TRBJ2-7, with 9 bases identical to TRBD1. The CDR3 loop spans 15 amino acids. V lost 1 base to trimming and J lost 0 bases; unmatched junction nucleotides: 1. CDR1 is MNHNS and CDR2 is SASEGT in the germline V gene. The CDR3 DNA is TGTGCCAGCAGTGAAGAGACAGGGGGCTCCTACGAGCAGTACTTC. Translating it yields CASSEETGGSYEQYF.

This clone is a singleton in its sample. As DNA, the CDR3 is TGTGCCAGCAGCTCGGACACAGGCTACGAGCAGTACTTC. Residues: CASSSDTGYEQYF. The V gene is TRBV7-9, the J gene TRBJ2-5; a weak D match, TRBD1 (5 bases). The better agreement between TRBJ2-7 and the DNA end casts doubt on the J call. Germline assignment: CDR1 SEHNR and CDR2 FQNEAQ (reference sequence). CDR3 length equals 13 residues.

The chain carries TRBV9 and TRBJ2-3, with D maybe TRBD1 (6 bases). Per the germline V gene, CDR1 is SGDLS and CDR2 is YYNGEE. The CDR3 sequence is 14 residues long. V lost 3 bases and J 4 bases, leaving 12 bases between the germline ends. The CDR3 protein is CASSGRQGSDTQYF. CDR3 DNA sequence: TGTGCCAGCAGCGGGAGGCAGGGGTCAGATACGCAGTATTTT. Filled out from reference TRBV9 and TRBJ2-3, the complete variable domain reads DSGVTQTPKHLITATGQRVTLRCSPRSGDLSVYWYQQSLDQGLQFLIQYYNGEERAKGNILERFSAQQFPDLHSELNLSSLELGDSALYFCASSGRQGSDTQYFGPGTRLTVL.

CDR3 region: CASSLGVGNYEQYF. The CDR3 DNA follows: TGTGCCAGCAGCTTAGGAGTAGGAAACTACGAGCAGTACTTC. This sequence joins TRBV11-2 and TRBJ2-7; D remains unclear. This CDR3 contains 14 residues. Germline V CDR1 and CDR2: SGHAT, FQNNGV. V lost 1 base to trimming and J lost 3 bases, with 10 bases between them.

In the case of this clone: The junction departs from the called germline gene at one end, perhaps through a read error. The V and J genes are TRBV29-1 and TRBJ1-2, with 9 bases identical to TRBD1. Germline V CDR1 and CDR2: SQVTM, ANQGSEA. The CDR3 contains 14 residues. CDR3 sequence reads: CTVARQGDIYGYTF. CDR3 bases: TGCACCGTTGCAAGACAGGGGGATATCTATGGCTACACCTTC.

The CDR3 protein is CASSARDGRVLPYF. In DNA, the CDR3 is TGTGCCAGCAGCGCCAGGGATGGCAGGGTTCTTCCGTACTTC. J is TRBJ2-7 and V is TRBV7-9, with D possibly matching TRBD1 (5 bases). There are 14 residues in the CDR3. Germline V gene data show CDR1 as SEHNR and CDR2 as FQNEAQ (reference sequence). Trimming cost V 5 bases and J 12 bases, with 23 bases left between them.

The V and J genes are TRBV5-4 and TRBJ2-7; tentatively, D is TRBD1 (6 bases). The CDR3 has 15 residues. CDR1 and CDR2 (germline): SGHNT, YYREEE (reference sequence). The V gene lost 0 bases and the J gene lost 3 bases, with 13 bases spanning the gap. CDR3 in amino acids: CASSLGYGGGYEQYF. CDR3 DNA sequence: TGTGCCAGCAGCTTGGGGTATGGGGGCGGCTACGAGCAGTACTTC.

DNA of the CDR3: TGTGCCAGCAGCTTTCGGGACGGCGAAGGAGAGACCCAGTACTTC. This sequence encodes CASSFRDGEGETQYF. V is TRBV13 and J is TRBJ2-5, with D tentatively TRBD1 or TRBD2 (5 bases each). V lost 3 bases and J lost 4, with 15 bases in between. Per germline, CDR1 PRHDT and CDR2 FYEKMQ (reference sequence). The CDR3 extends over 15 amino acids.

This chain joins TRBV9 and TRBJ2-3; the match to TRBD1 covers 9 bases. Trimming took 0 bases from V and 2 from J; bases not matched to a gene: 4. This CDR3 is built from 16 residues. Germline V gene sequence: CDR1 SGDLS, CDR2 YYNGEE. The CDR3 reads CASSVDRDRDTDTQYF. The CDR3 region has the DNA TGTGCCAGCAGCGTAGATCGGGACAGGGACACAGATACGCAGTATTTT.

The chain links TRBV9 to TRBJ2-7; no firm D call. Germline assignment: CDR1 SGDLS and CDR2 YYNGEE. CDR3 length: 16 residues. The germline V and J ends were trimmed by 0 bases and 1 base, with 14 bases remaining between them. In DNA, the CDR3 is TGTGCCAGCAGCGTAGGAGGCGGAGTGCCTTCCTACGAGCAGTACTTC. Its translation: CASSVGGGVPSYEQYF. Combining the CDR3 with reference TRBV9 and TRBJ2-7 gives the whole variable domain DSGVTQTPKHLITATGQRVTLRCSPRSGDLSVYWYQQSLDQGLQFLIQYYNGEERAKGNILERFSAQQFPDLHSELNLSSLELGDSALYFCASSVGGGVPSYEQYFGPGTRLTVT.

The chain links TRBV6-5 to TRBJ2-3; TRBD2 matches 7 bases. J was trimmed by 6 bases and V by 2 bases; bases with no gene match: 5. Germline values: CDR1 MNHEY, CDR2 SVGAGI. The CDR3 runs 14 residues. Here the CDR3 reads CASSYTLAEDTQYF. The CDR3 DNA follows: TGTGCCAGCAGTTACACCCTAGCGGAGGATACGCAGTATTTT.

CDR3 in DNA: TGTGCCAGTAGAGAGGCAGGGTTTAACTATGGCTACACCTTC. Protein: CASREAGFNYGYTF. V usage is TRBV19 and J usage is TRBJ1-2, with a possible D match to TRBD1 (5 bases). Germline V gene sequence: CDR1 LNHDA, CDR2 SQIVND (reference sequence). CDR3 length equals 14 residues. Trimming removed 6 bases at V and 1 base at J, with 12 bases between.

J is TRBJ2-7 and V is TRBV28; D gene ambiguous. CDR1 and CDR2 (germline): MDHEN, SYDVKM. V was cut by 5 bases and J by 3 bases, with 8 bases left in between. This CDR3 is built from 12 residues. This CDR3 reads CASSNPYYEQYF. DNA for the CDR3: TGTGCCAGCAGTAACCCCTACTACGAGCAGTACTTC.

The chain is built from TRBV7-9 and TRBJ2-1; D is tentatively TRBD1 or TRBD2 (5 bases each). Germline V gene data show CDR1 as SEHNR and CDR2 as FQNEAQ (reference sequence). The CDR3 consists of 13 residues. V lost 5 bases and J lost 6, with 11 bases in between. CDR3 DNA sequence: TGTGCCAGCAGCGGGACCTCGCGCAATGAGCAGTTCTTC. Protein: CASSGTSRNEQFF.

The table lists this clone with a count of one. The V gene is TRBV28, the J gene TRBJ2-7, with TRBD1 matching 8 bases. This CDR3 is 15 amino acids long. Germline V gene sequence: CDR1 MDHEN, CDR2 SYDVKM. V shed 5 bases and J 4 bases; nucleotides not matched to a gene: 10. CDR3 in amino acids: CASSLTTGVTYEQYF. The CDR3 DNA follows: TGTGCCAGCAGTCTCACGACAGGGGTGACTTACGAGCAGTACTTC.

This chain joins TRBV9 and TRBJ2-5; no definite D call. V gave up 4 bases and J gave up 2 bases, with 9 bases separating them. Per germline, CDR1 SGDLS and CDR2 YYNGEE. There are 13 residues in the CDR3. The DNA of the CDR3 is TGTGCCAGCAGCACGTCCTTACAAGAGACCCAGTACTTC. Translated, it gives CASSTSLQETQYF.

V and J are TRBV10-2 and TRBJ2-3, with 7 bases that match TRBD2. After removal of 8 bases from V and 2 bases from J, the junction contained 7 bases not matched to a gene. CDR3 size: 14 residues. Germline V gene sequence: CDR1 WSHSY, CDR2 SAAADI. The CDR3 DNA is TGCGCCAGCGAGACGGGAGGACCCACAGATACGCAGTATTTT. This codes for CASETGGPTDTQYF.

The V and J genes are TRBV27 and TRBJ1-2; TRBD1 matches at 10 bases. This CDR3 region has 14 residues. The germline CDR1 and CDR2 sequences are MNHEY and SMNVEV (reference sequence). V dropped 4 bases and J dropped 5; count of bases not matched to a gene: 4. The CDR3, as DNA: TGTGCCAGCAGTTCGACAGGGGGCGGGTATGGCTACACCTTC. Its translation: CASSSTGGGYGYTF.

The chain has TRBV6-6 and TRBJ1-5; 7 nucleotides match TRBD1. This CDR3 is built from 15 residues. The V gene end was trimmed by 4 bases and the J gene end by 5 bases; junction bases not matched to a gene: 8. In germline, CDR1 is MNHNY, CDR2 SVGAGI (reference sequence). CDR3 bases: TGTGCCAGCAGTTCCTTACAAGGGGGCCATCAGCCCCAGCATTTT. Amino acid sequence: CASSSLQGGHQPQHF.

This clone was recorded once. The chain employs TRBV5-6 and TRBJ1-3; a weak D match, TRBD1 (5 bases). V was trimmed by 4 bases and J by 3 bases, leaving 14 bases between them. This CDR3 is built from 15 residues. CDR1 SGHDT and CDR2 YYEEEE come from the germline V gene. The DNA for the CDR3 is TGTGCCAGCAGCGGTCAGGGTCTTGATGGAAACACCATATATTTT. Its translation: CASSGQGLDGNTIYF. Complete variable domain (other parts from reference TRBV5-6 and TRBJ1-3): DAGVTQSPTHLIKTRGQQVTLRCSPKSGHDTVSWYQQALGQGPQFIFQYYEEEERQRGNFPDRFSGHQFPNYSSELNVNALLLGDSALYLCASSGQGLDGNTIYFGEGSWLTVV.

The chain is built from TRBV28 and TRBJ2-7; possibly TRBD1 for D (5 bases). This CDR3 is built from 13 residues. With 3 bases removed from V and 3 bases from J, the gap between germline ends came to 9 bases. Germline V gene sequence: CDR1 MDHEN, CDR2 SYDVKM. The CDR3 DNA sequence: TGTGCCAGCAGTTTTCAGGGTAACTACGAGCAGTACTTC. Its protein is CASSFQGNYEQYF.

The chain uses TRBV7-9 and TRBJ1-1, with D unresolved. The CDR3 is 14 amino acids. Germline CDR1 is SEHNR and CDR2 is FQNEAQ (reference sequence). Deletions cut 3 bases from V and 0 bases from J, with 8 bases between. In DNA, the CDR3 is TGTGCCAGCAGCTTGTCTCAGATGAACACTGAAGCTTTCTTT. Its translation is CASSLSQMNTEAFF.

This clone was counted only a few times. The chain has TRBV27 and TRBJ2-1, with D unclear. V lost 5 bases to trimming and J lost 9 bases, with 8 bases between them. The length of the CDR3 is 11 residues. From germline, CDR1 is MNHEY and CDR2 SMNVEV (reference sequence). CDR3 loop: CASSPGVEQFF. The CDR3 coding sequence is TGTGCCAGCAGTCCAGGCGTTGAGCAGTTCTTC.

The chain combines TRBV29-1 with TRBJ2-3; 13 positions agree with TRBD2. V lost 6 bases and J lost 6; bases outside the gene matches: 12. This CDR3 region has 16 residues. The germline V gene encodes CDR1 SQVTM and CDR2 ANQGSEA. CDR3 nucleotide sequence: TGCAGCGTCCAAATACCGGGACTAGCGGGACATGATACGCAGTATTTT. Translating gives CSVQIPGLAGHDTQYF.